The next 32 T cell receptor beta chains were all read from a single sample in a study of cytomegalovirus exposure and HLA in healthy donors. Clones were sequenced by immunoSEQ multiplex PCR, and TCRdb holds only the in-frame ones, with some missing. The sample shows tens of thousands of clones, roughly 90% of them seen only once. The material sequenced was PBMCs. All receptors come from a woman under 30 in good health and CMV-seropositive.

The chain joins TRBV4-2 to TRBJ1-1; D remains unclear. CDR1 is LGHNA, CDR2 YNFKEQ, per germline. V was shortened by 1 base and J by 1 base, with 13 bases between the two germline ends. The CDR3 length is 16 residues. CDR3 coding DNA: TGTGCCAGCAGCCAAGTGGGCCCGGTTCAGAACACTGAAGCTTTCTTT. Encoded protein: CASSQVGPVQNTEAFF.

The chain joins TRBV19 to TRBJ1-5, with D perhaps TRBD1 (5 bases). The CDR3 has 16 residues. V lost 10 bases, J lost 0 bases, and 19 bases lay in between. In germline, CDR1 is LNHDA, CDR2 SQIVND (reference sequence). The CDR3 protein is CATSDRPVSSNQPQHF. In DNA form, the CDR3 reads TGTGCCACCTCAGACAGACCTGTATCTAGCAATCAGCCCCAGCATTTT.

The CDR3 DNA follows: TGTGCCAGCAGTTTGGGGGGAGGTCAGCCCCAGCATTTT. As protein: CASSLGGGQPQHF. This chain joins TRBV6-5 and TRBJ1-5, with a possible D match to TRBD1 (5 bases). In germline, CDR1 is MNHEY, CDR2 SVGAGI. V was cut by 4 bases and J by 6 bases, with 10 bases left in between. This CDR3 region has 13 residues.

The rearrangement uses TRBV29-1 and TRBJ2-2; D unresolved. Trimming took 7 bases from V and 8 from J, leaving 8 bases between them. The CDR3 runs to 10 residues. CDR1 is SQVTM and CDR2 is ANQGSEA in the germline V gene. CDR3 coding DNA: TGCAGCGCACGGTCAGGGGAGCTGTTTTTT. This codes for CSARSGELFF.

The chain links TRBV5-1 to TRBJ2-3, with unresolved D. CDR3 length: 14 amino acids. Germline CDR1 is SGHRS and CDR2 is YFSETQ. The ends were cut back, 0 bases at V and 0 bases at J, with 5 bases in the middle. The CDR3 loop reads CASSLVRSTDTQYF. CDR3 bases: TGCGCCAGCAGCTTGGTCAGGAGCACAGATACGCAGTATTTT.

The V and J genes are TRBV2 and TRBJ2-7, with TRBD1 matching 7 bases. There are 13 residues in the CDR3. J was trimmed by 2 bases and V by 9 bases; bases with no gene match: 7. Germline V gene lookup returns CDR1 SNHLY and CDR2 FYNNEI. DNA of the CDR3: TGTGCCAGTTCTCCGACAGGGCCCTACGAGCAGTACTTC. It codes for CASSPTGPYEQYF.

The rearrangement links TRBV7-8 to TRBJ1-4; possibly TRBD1 for D (5 bases). Germline V lookup: CDR1 SGHVS, CDR2 FQNEAQ. The CDR3 sequence is 14 residues long. The V end lost 1 base, the J end lost 6 bases, and 9 bases lay between the germline ends. The CDR3 here is CASSLEGLHEKLFF. CDR3 DNA sequence: TGTGCCAGCAGCTTAGAGGGGTTGCATGAAAAACTGTTTTTT.

This clone showed up just once. This chain uses TRBV15 with TRBJ1-5, with TRBD1 matching 9 bases. CDR1 is LNHNV, CDR2 YYDKDF, per germline (reference sequence). CDR3 size: 15 residues. The V and J ends lost 3 bases and 3 bases, in that order; junction bases with no gene match: 3. The CDR3 loop reads CATSSGTGHNQPQHF. CDR3 in DNA: TGTGCCACCAGCAGCGGGACAGGGCACAATCAGCCCCAGCATTTT. Supplemented by reference TRBV15 and TRBJ1-5, the full variable domain reads DAMVIQNPRYQVTQFGKPVTLSCSQTLNHNVMYWYQQKSSQAPKLLFHYYDKDFNNEADTPDNFQSRRPNTSFCFLDIRSPGLGDTAMYLCATSSGTGHNQPQHFGDGTRLSIL.

Only a few counts were recorded for this clone. V gene TRBV6-4 combines with J gene TRBJ2-5; possible D gene TRBD2, 5 bases. Trimming cost V 4 bases and J 5 bases, with 11 bases left between them. CDR1 and CDR2 from the germline V gene are MRHNA and SNTAGT. The CDR3 is made up of 13 amino acids. CDR3 nucleotides: TGTGCCAGCAGTGCTAGCAGTTCGGAGACCCAGTACTTC. It encodes CASSASSSETQYF.

The CDR3 bases are TGCGCCAGCAGCTTGGAAGCGGGGGGGCGAGAGACCCAGTACTTC. This translates into CASSLEAGGRETQYF. The chain couples TRBV5-1 to TRBJ2-5; 10 bases match TRBD2. J was trimmed by 4 bases and V by 0 bases; bases with no gene match: 3. There are 15 residues in the CDR3. CDR1 SGHRS and CDR2 YFSETQ come from the germline V gene. The full variable domain, in which reference TRBV5-1 and TRBJ2-5 provide the parts outside the CDR3, is KAGVTQTPRYLIKTRGQQVTLSCSPISGHRSVSWYQQTPGQGLQFLFEYFSETQRNKGNFPGRFSGRQFSNSRSEMNVSTLELGDSALYLCASSLEAGGRETQYFGPGTRLLVL.

The CDR3 DNA follows: TGTGCCTGGAGTCCGGACAGACATAATTCACCCCTCCACTTT. It specifies CAWSPDRHNSPLHF. The chain combines TRBV30 with TRBJ1-6; D is perhaps TRBD1 (6 bases). The V end was cut by 2 bases, the J end by 5 bases, with 10 bases between. CDR3 length equals 14 residues. CDR1 and CDR2 (germline): GTSNPN, SVGIG (reference sequence).

The gene calls are TRBV4-2 and TRBJ2-2; TRBD2 is a possible D gene (6 bases). Germline V gene sequence: CDR1 LGHNA, CDR2 YNFKEQ. The CDR3 totals 16 residues. V lost 4 bases to trimming and J lost 0 bases, with 12 bases between them. CDR3 in amino acids: CASSRWAGSNTGELFF. In nucleotides, the CDR3 is TGTGCCAGCAGCCGGTGGGCGGGGTCGAACACCGGGGAGCTGTTTTTT.

The chain combines TRBV6-5 with TRBJ1-2; D uncertain. The CDR3 extends over 16 amino acids. The germline V and J ends were trimmed by 4 bases and 8 bases, with 23 bases remaining between them. Germline V gene sequence: CDR1 MNHEY, CDR2 SVGAGI. The CDR3 nucleotides are TGTGCCAGCAGTTTTTCAGCTCCAATCCCGGGTAGCGGCTACACCTTC. It specifies CASSFSAPIPGSGYTF.

J is TRBJ2-3 and V is TRBV7-9, with 8 bases matching TRBD2. The CDR3 length is 17 residues. V trimming: 4 bases; J trimming: 3 bases; junction bases outside the gene matches: 12. CDR1 is SEHNR and CDR2 is FQNEAQ in the germline V gene (reference sequence). CDR3 residues: CASSSTPGGAPTDTQYF. DNA of the CDR3: TGTGCCAGCAGCTCAACCCCCGGGGGGGCCCCGACAGATACGCAGTATTTT.

The rearrangement joins TRBV30 to TRBJ1-5; 9 bases match TRBD1. V lost 2 bases and J lost 5; bases outside the gene matches: 4. The CDR3 has 14 residues. The V gene's germline CDR1 is GTSNPN and CDR2 SVGIG (reference sequence). The CDR3 nucleotides read TGTGCCTGGAGTCCTGGACAGGGGTATCAGCCCCAGCATTTT. Its translation is CAWSPGQGYQPQHF.

The chain employs TRBV11-2 and TRBJ1-2, with 7 bases that match TRBD1. With V trimmed by 1 base and J by 5 bases, 4 bases remained unmatched. This CDR3 is built from 14 residues. CDR1 is SGHAT, CDR2 FQNNGV, per germline. CDR3 coding DNA: TGTGCCAGCAGCTTAGTAAGGACAGGATATGGCTACACCTTC. This gives the protein CASSLVRTGYGYTF. The complete variable domain, with remaining parts taken from reference TRBV11-2 and TRBJ1-2, reads EAGVAQSPRYKIIEKRQSVAFWCNPISGHATLYWYQQILGQGPKLLIQFQNNGVVDDSQLPKDRFSAERLKGVDSTLKIQPAKLEDSAVYLCASSLVRTGYGYTFGSGTRLTVV.

This chain joins TRBV23-1 and TRBJ1-2; D gene unclear. TRBV23-1 is given ORF status, its function remaining uncertain. The CDR3 has 16 amino acids. V was cut by 2 bases and J by 4 bases, with 17 bases left in between. The CDR3, as DNA: TGCGCCAGCAGTCAACCCATTGTTGAGGGATCCTATGGCTACACCTTC. Amino acid sequence: CASSQPIVEGSYGYTF.

V and J are TRBV5-1 and TRBJ1-1, with 9 nucleotides matching TRBD1. V shed 4 bases and J 5 bases; nucleotides not matched to a gene: 12. This CDR3 is built from 16 residues. From germline, CDR1 is SGHRS and CDR2 YFSETQ. CDR3 DNA: TGCGCCAGCAGCAGGCCCGGGACAGGGATAGGGACTGAAGCTTTCTTT. Its protein is CASSRPGTGIGTEAFF.

This clone has just one count. The rearrangement uses TRBV19 and TRBJ1-3; D unclear. There are 13 residues in the CDR3. V lost 4 bases to trimming and J lost 2 bases, with 6 bases between them. Germline V gene sequence: CDR1 LNHDA, CDR2 SQIVND (reference sequence). The CDR3 DNA is TGTGCCAGTAGTACGTCGGCTGGAAACACCATATATTTT. It codes for CASSTSAGNTIYF. Using reference TRBV19 and TRBJ1-3 for the parts outside the CDR3, the full variable domain is DGGITQSPKYLFRKEGQNVTLSCEQNLNHDAMYWYRQDPGQGLRLIYYSQIVNDFQKGDIAEGYSVSREKKESFPLTVTSAQKNPTAFYLCASSTSAGNTIYFGEGSWLTVV.

This clone was seen once. This chain uses TRBV28 with TRBJ1-2; no clear D. Between the trimmed V and J ends, which lost 5 bases and 8 bases, there was a span of 12 bases. The CDR3 has 12 amino acids. Germline V gene lookup returns CDR1 MDHEN and CDR2 SYDVKM. CDR3 nucleotides: TGTGCCAGCAGTCCCCTCGCGCGCGGCTACACCTTC. The encoded protein is CASSPLARGYTF.

The V and J genes are TRBV19 and TRBJ1-1; a possible D gene is TRBD1 (6 bases). CDR3 length: 14 residues. Germline V gene lookup returns CDR1 LNHDA and CDR2 SQIVND (reference sequence). Trimming removed 1 base from V and 5 bases from J, with 11 bases in between. The CDR3 is CASSIGGGRTEAFF. DNA of the CDR3: TGTGCCAGTAGTATAGGCGGGGGGCGGACTGAAGCTTTCTTT.

This chain joins TRBV11-2 and TRBJ2-3; the D is unclear. Trimming stripped 1 base from V and 3 bases from J, with 8 bases between. The CDR3 is 14 amino acids. The germline CDR1 and CDR2 sequences are SGHAT and FQNNGV. CDR3 loop: CASSLGFETDTQYF. CDR3 bases: TGTGCCAGCAGCTTAGGATTTGAGACAGATACGCAGTATTTT.

The CDR3 sequence: CASRDRFANTGELFF. In DNA form, the CDR3 reads TGCGCCAGCAGAGACAGATTCGCGAACACCGGGGAGCTGTTTTTT. V is TRBV5-1 and J is TRBJ2-2; D is perhaps TRBD1 (5 bases). Germline V CDR1 and CDR2: SGHRS, YFSETQ. Trimming left V 5 bases short and J 0 bases short, with 11 bases between. The CDR3 contains 15 residues.

The chain has TRBV10-3 and TRBJ2-5; 8 bases line up with TRBD1. This CDR3 has 17 residues. Germline V gene sequence: CDR1 ENHRY, CDR2 SYGVKD. The trim removed 3 bases at V and 0 bases at J, leaving 9 bases unmatched. CDR3 amino acids: CAISDGRTGLYQETQYF. CDR3 coding DNA: TGTGCCATCAGTGATGGAAGGACAGGGTTGTACCAAGAGACCCAGTACTTC.

The chain uses TRBV10-2 and TRBJ2-3, with 11 positions matching TRBD2. This CDR3 comprises 16 residues. J was trimmed by 6 bases and V by 6 bases; bases with no gene match: 11. Looked up from germline, CDR1 is WSHSY and CDR2 is SAAADI. The CDR3 nucleotides read TGCGCCAGCAGCGTTCCGGGACTAGCGGTGCGGGATACGCAGTATTTT. It specifies CASSVPGLAVRDTQYF.

The rearrangement uses TRBV12-5 and TRBJ1-1, with 8 bases fitting TRBD1. CDR3 length: 17 amino acids. Germline V gives CDR1 LGHNT, CDR2 FRNRAP. With 0 bases clipped from V and 3 bases from J, the junction kept 9 bases outside the gene matches. CDR3 DNA sequence: TGTGCTAGTGGTTTGGTAACAGGGGGTAACGTATACACTGAAGCTTTCTTT. It is translated as CASGLVTGGNVYTEAFF.

The J gene is TRBJ2-7, the V gene TRBV2; a weak D match, TRBD1 (6 bases). Germline V gene sequence: CDR1 SNHLY, CDR2 FYNNEI. The CDR3 runs 16 residues. V was trimmed by 2 bases and J by 5 bases, leaving 19 bases between them. The chain's CDR3 is CASSEPPRGFKNEQYF. In DNA, the CDR3 is TGTGCCAGCAGTGAACCCCCCAGGGGATTTAAGAACGAGCAGTACTTC.

This chain links TRBV4-2 with TRBJ2-7; 8 bases line up with TRBD2. Germline loops: CDR1 LGHNA, CDR2 YNFKEQ. The V gene end was trimmed by 0 bases and the J gene end by 0 bases; junction bases not matched to a gene: 4. CDR3 length: 16 residues. CDR3 in DNA: TGTGCCAGCAGCCAAGATTGGAGCGGGGGCTCCTACGAGCAGTACTTC. This encodes CASSQDWSGGSYEQYF.

J is TRBJ1-6 and V is TRBV27; D remains ambiguous. The CDR3 sequence is 15 residues long. Germline CDR1 MNHEY, CDR2 SMNVEV (reference sequence). The germline V and J ends were trimmed by 6 bases and 7 bases, with 16 bases remaining between them. The CDR3 DNA sequence: TGTGCCAGCAGAAACAGTTTGGAGGCCAATTCACCCCTCCACTTT. This codes for CASRNSLEANSPLHF.

The chain has TRBV6-1 and TRBJ1-4; D uncertain. Germline lookup yields CDR1 MNHNS and CDR2 SASEGT. The V end was cut by 4 bases, the J end by 8 bases, with 17 bases between. This CDR3 has 15 residues. CDR3 sequence (DNA): TGTGCCAGCAGTGTCTTCGGCGGGGTCCCGGAAAAACTGTTTTTT. Translation: CASSVFGGVPEKLFF.

CDR3 nucleotide sequence: TGTGCCAGCAGTTACCTGACAGGGGGCGATTATGGCTACACCTTC. It codes for CASSYLTGGDYGYTF. J is TRBJ1-2 and V is TRBV6-5, with 10 nucleotides matching TRBD1. The CDR3 sequence is 15 residues long. Germline values: CDR1 MNHEY, CDR2 SVGAGI. V lost 2 bases and J lost 5; bases outside the gene matches: 5.

The genes are TRBV6-4 and TRBJ2-1; 9 positions match TRBD2. This CDR3 is 16 amino acids long. Germline assignment: CDR1 MRHNA and CDR2 SNTAGT. After removal of 0 bases from V and 2 bases from J, the junction contained 2 bases not matched to a gene. As DNA, the CDR3 is TGTGCCAGCAGTGACTCGCGGGGGGGCCCCTACAATGAGCAGTTCTTC. This gives the protein CASSDSRGGPYNEQFF.